These 27 T cell receptor beta chains came from one sample sequenced in a study of blood T cell repertoires in COVID-19. Libraries were prepared by immunoSEQ multiplex PCR; TCRdb keeps only in-frame clonotypes and omits some of them. The repertoire consists of 88,000 or so clones, with roughly four fifths occurring once and the leading ten covering roughly 10%. Source material: peripheral blood. Receptors were obtained from a human donor in a cohort sampled during active COVID-19.

This clone appeared once. V gene TRBV28 combines with J gene TRBJ1-1; D may be TRBD1 (5 bases). Germline V lookup: CDR1 MDHEN, CDR2 SYDVKM. This CDR3 is built from 14 residues. With 3 bases removed from V and 3 bases from J, the gap between germline ends came to 11 bases. The CDR3 here is CASSLGRVDTEAFF. CDR3 coding DNA: TGTGCCAGCAGTTTGGGCAGGGTGGACACTGAAGCTTTCTTT.

The rearrangement links TRBV3-1 (or the pseudogene TRBV3-2) to TRBJ1-2; D remains ambiguous. The CDR3 extends over 16 amino acids. V lost 0 bases and J lost 8, with 19 bases in between. Germline CDR1 reads LGHDT; CDR2 reads YNNKEL (reference sequence). CDR3 protein: CASSQDRTGRRAGYTF. As DNA, the CDR3 is TGTGCCAGCAGCCAAGATCGAACGGGAAGAAGGGCCGGCTACACCTTC.

The gene calls are TRBV9 and TRBJ1-1; no reliable D call. The germline V and J ends were trimmed by 0 bases and 2 bases, with 5 bases remaining between them. The germline gives CDR1 SGDLS, CDR2 YYNGEE. CDR3 length equals 13 residues. The CDR3 spells CASSVDINTEAFF. In DNA, the CDR3 is TGTGCCAGCAGCGTAGACATCAACACTGAAGCTTTCTTT.

The chain carries TRBV7-8 and TRBJ2-7, with TRBD2 matching over 8 bases. V trimming: 0 bases; J trimming: 6 bases; junction bases outside the gene matches: 10. The CDR3 runs to 16 residues. Germline CDR1 reads SGHVS; CDR2 reads FQNEAQ. The CDR3: CASSLAGSGSHGEQYF. CDR3 nucleotide sequence: TGTGCCAGCAGCTTAGCGGGGAGCGGGAGTCATGGCGAGCAGTACTTC.

J is TRBJ2-7 and V is TRBV3-1 (or the pseudogene TRBV3-2), with D tentatively TRBD2 (6 bases). Looked up from germline, CDR1 is LGHDT and CDR2 is YNNKEL (reference sequence). The CDR3 is 14 residues long. V was clipped by 5 bases and J by 3 bases, with 14 bases between them. This CDR3 is CASSVRLDNYEQYF. The CDR3 coding sequence is TGTGCCAGCAGCGTCCGACTAGATAACTACGAGCAGTACTTC.

The rearrangement uses TRBV11-3 and TRBJ1-1; D unclear. V lost 2 bases, J lost 8 bases, and 9 bases lay in between. The germline V gene encodes CDR1 SGHNT and CDR2 YENEEA. This CDR3 has 12 amino acids. CDR3 residues: CASSLTGIEAFF. The CDR3 DNA sequence: TGTGCCAGCAGCTTAACCGGGATCGAAGCTTTCTTT.

The V and J genes are TRBV24-1 and TRBJ1-5; no clear D gene. V lost 3 bases and J 2 bases, leaving 16 bases between the germline ends. The CDR3 covers 17 residues. Per the germline V gene, CDR1 is KGHDR and CDR2 is SFDVKD. DNA of the CDR3: TGTGCCACCAGTGATCCCGCGGGAATAAGGCGCAATCAGCCCCAGCATTTT. It codes for CATSDPAGIRRNQPQHF.

V usage is TRBV6-5 and J usage is TRBJ1-5; TRBD1 aligns across 8 bases. This CDR3 comprises 13 residues. The germline CDR1 and CDR2 sequences are MNHEY and SVGAGI. The J segment lost 5 bases and the V segment lost 5 bases, leaving 2 bases of the junction unmatched. As DNA, the CDR3 is TGTGCCAGCAGTAAGACAGGGGATCAGCCCCAGCATTTT. It specifies CASSKTGDQPQHF.

The chain combines TRBV5-1 with TRBJ1-6, with D uncertain. Germline CDR1 and CDR2: SGHRS and YFSETQ. The CDR3 sequence is 15 residues long. With 0 bases removed from V and 6 bases from J, the gap between germline ends came to 10 bases. The CDR3 DNA sequence: TGCGCCAGCAGCTTGGTCCCGGGAGGTAATTCACCCCTCCACTTT. It yields the protein CASSLVPGGNSPLHF.

This clone has just one count. The chain uses TRBV7-8 and TRBJ2-3, with D perhaps TRBD1 (6 bases). Trimming left V 1 base short and J 0 bases short, with 14 bases between. The germline V gene encodes CDR1 SGHVS and CDR2 FQNEAQ. CDR3 length equals 17 residues. CDR3 amino acids: CASSLGQGTPSTDTQYF. The DNA of the CDR3 is TGTGCCAGCAGCTTAGGGCAGGGGACCCCGAGCACAGATACGCAGTATTTT.

The chain has TRBV9 and TRBJ2-1, with D perhaps matching TRBD1 (6 bases). CDR3 size: 14 residues. V was pared by 0 bases and J by 8 bases, with 12 bases between. Germline loops: CDR1 SGDLS, CDR2 YYNGEE. The CDR3 spells CASSVAGDGHEQFF. For the CDR3, the DNA is TGTGCCAGCAGCGTAGCAGGGGACGGTCATGAGCAGTTCTTC.

The chain employs TRBV28 and TRBJ2-7; 10 positions agree with TRBD2. This CDR3 has 15 residues. Trimming at V came to 5 bases and at J to 0 bases, leaving 4 bases not matched to a gene. In germline, CDR1 is MDHEN, CDR2 SYDVKM. For the CDR3, the DNA is TGTGCCAGCAGTGCAGGACTAGCGGCCTCCTACGAGCAGTACTTC. Protein product: CASSAGLAASYEQYF.

The V gene is TRBV28, the J gene TRBJ1-4; tentatively, D is TRBD1 (6 bases). Trimming removed 1 base at V and 7 bases at J, with 16 bases between. The CDR3 length is 16 residues. CDR1 is MDHEN and CDR2 is SYDVKM in the germline V gene. CDR3 loop: CASSLSGEGDSEKLFF. DNA for the CDR3: TGTGCCAGCAGTTTATCAGGGGAGGGAGATAGTGAAAAACTGTTTTTT.

V usage is TRBV27 and J usage is TRBJ1-2; perhaps TRBD1 as D (6 bases). CDR3 length: 14 amino acids. Trimming pared 3 bases from V and 4 bases from J, leaving 12 bases between. CDR1 and CDR2 (germline): MNHEY, SMNVEV (reference sequence). For the CDR3, the DNA is TGTGCCAGCAGTTTCGTCACAGGGTCCTATGGCTACACCTTC. Encoded protein: CASSFVTGSYGYTF.

This clone was seen a handful of times. The chain carries TRBV4-1 and TRBJ1-5, with D uncertain. Looked up from germline, CDR1 is MGHRA and CDR2 is YSYEKL. V shed 0 bases and J shed 1 base, with 10 bases lying between them. The CDR3 is made up of 16 amino acids. The CDR3 loop reads CASSQDPRWSNQPQHF. CDR3 coding DNA: TGCGCCAGCAGCCAAGATCCGCGGTGGAGCAATCAGCCCCAGCATTTT.

V usage is TRBV10-3 and J usage is TRBJ2-7; the D gene is possibly TRBD2 (5 bases). Trimming shortened V by 0 bases and J by 7 bases, and 19 bases separated the two germline ends. Germline loops: CDR1 ENHRY, CDR2 SYGVKD. The length of the CDR3 is 16 residues. The CDR3 spells CAISESTGIRSGEQYF. CDR3 in DNA: TGTGCCATCAGTGAGTCCACGGGGATCAGGAGTGGGGAGCAGTACTTC.

The rearrangement uses TRBV11-2 and TRBJ2-1; 7 bases are a match to TRBD2. CDR1 SGHAT and CDR2 FQNNGV come from the germline V gene. J lost 10 bases, V lost 6 bases, and 6 bases had no gene match. This CDR3 has 12 amino acids. The CDR3 DNA follows: TGTGCCAGCAGGCGGGGGTCCGGGGAGCAGTTCTTC. This encodes CASRRGSGEQFF.

The chain has TRBV30 and TRBJ1-1; D might be TRBD1 (5 bases). The CDR3 contains 14 residues. Deletions cut 1 base from V and 2 bases from J, with 11 bases between. Germline CDR1 GTSNPN, CDR2 SVGIG (reference sequence). The CDR3 sequence: CAWSARRGNTEAFF. The CDR3 DNA reads as TGTGCCTGGAGTGCACGGAGGGGAAACACTGAAGCTTTCTTT.

The J gene is TRBJ2-2, the V gene TRBV5-6; TRBD2 is a possible D gene (5 bases). Trimming left V 4 bases short and J 5 bases short, with 12 bases between. Per the germline V gene, CDR1 is SGHDT and CDR2 is YYEEEE. This CDR3 has 14 residues. This chain's CDR3 is CASSGLLVTGELFF. The CDR3, as DNA: TGTGCCAGCAGCGGCCTACTAGTAACCGGGGAGCTGTTTTTT.

The V call is TRBV3-1 (or the pseudogene TRBV3-2), the J call TRBJ2-2, with D possibly matching TRBD2 (6 bases). CDR1 and CDR2 from the germline V gene are LGHDT and YNNKEL (reference sequence). The CDR3 runs to 16 residues. The V end was cut by 3 bases, the J end by 0 bases, with 11 bases between. The CDR3 loop reads CASSHWGDANTGELFF. In DNA, the CDR3 is TGTGCCAGCAGCCACTGGGGGGACGCGAACACCGGGGAGCTGTTTTTT.

The rearrangement links TRBV6-7 to TRBJ1-2, with no clear D. TRBV6-7 is noted as an ORF with a role that remains uncertain. This CDR3 comprises 17 residues. The V gene lost 7 bases and the J gene lost 5 bases, with 26 bases spanning the gap. The CDR3 nucleotides read TGTGCCAGCATCCCCGGCACCCAACTACCTTGGAAGTATGGCTACACCTTC. This encodes CASIPGTQLPWKYGYTF.

V and J are TRBV11-2 and TRBJ2-3; D gene ambiguous. V was pared by 0 bases and J by 5 bases, with 9 bases between. The length of the CDR3 is 14 residues. CDR1 SGHAT and CDR2 FQNNGV come from the germline V gene. The CDR3 sequence: CASSLDRQEDTQYF. The CDR3 coding sequence is TGTGCCAGCAGCTTAGACCGGCAGGAAGATACGCAGTATTTT.

This chain joins TRBV3-1 (or the pseudogene TRBV3-2) and TRBJ1-3, with unresolved D. The V and J ends lost 4 bases and 5 bases respectively, with 6 bases between them. This CDR3 contains 12 residues. CDR1 is LGHDT and CDR2 is YNNKEL in the germline V gene (reference sequence). CDR3 region: CASSPTRNTIYF. For the CDR3, the DNA is TGTGCCAGCAGCCCCACAAGAAACACCATATATTTT.

The chain combines TRBV5-4 with TRBJ2-7, with D perhaps TRBD1 (8 bases). Between the trimmed V and J ends, which lost 3 bases and 0 bases, there was a span of 16 bases. CDR3 length equals 16 residues. CDR1 and CDR2 from the germline V gene are SGHNT and YYREEE (reference sequence). CDR3 bases: TGTGCCAGCAGCTGGGGGAGGGACAGGAGCTCCTACGAGCAGTACTTC. Protein product: CASSWGRDRSSYEQYF.

The CDR3 loop reads CASSSSGSPGGFF. CDR3 nucleotides: TGTGCCAGCAGCTCTTCCGGGTCTCCCGGGGGGTTCTTC. The V gene is TRBV7-2, the J gene TRBJ2-1, with TRBD2 as a possible D gene (6 bases). The V gene lost 4 bases and the J gene lost 15 bases, with 19 bases spanning the gap. CDR1 is SGHTA, CDR2 FQGNSA, per germline. The CDR3 extends over 13 amino acids.

This clone was detected once. V usage is TRBV30 and J usage is TRBJ1-5; a possible D gene is TRBD1 (6 bases). V shed 0 bases and J shed 5 bases, with 14 bases lying between them. The CDR3 length is 15 residues. From germline, CDR1 is GTSNPN and CDR2 SVGIG (reference sequence). The CDR3 here is CAWSVSGSGDQPQHF. In nucleotides, the CDR3 is TGTGCCTGGAGTGTAAGTGGGTCAGGGGATCAGCCCCAGCATTTT.

The gene calls are TRBV3-1 (or the pseudogene TRBV3-2) and TRBJ1-2; 9 bases are a match to TRBD1. This CDR3 contains 15 residues. Unmatched junction bases numbered 8, after V lost 1 base and J lost 8 bases. The germline V gene has CDR1 LGHDT and CDR2 YNNKEL (reference sequence). In DNA form, the CDR3 reads TGTGCCAGCAGCCAAGGCTGGACAGGGGCTGGAGGCTACACCTTC. Residues: CASSQGWTGAGGYTF.